The rows below give T cell receptor beta chains drawn from one sample of a study of OX40 agonist ivuxolimab in advanced cancers. Assay: immunoSEQ multiplex PCR; the TCRdb copy retains only in-frame clones and omits some. This repertoire shows around 50,000 clones, more than 80% found once; its top ten account for around 0.71%. The specimen comprised CD4+ or CD8+ T cells sorted from blood, sampled in a trial of the OX40 agonist ivuxolimab. The receptors here all came from an adult with an advanced solid tumor such as melanoma, head and neck, liver or kidney cancer. The CDR3 runs from the conserved cysteine through the conserved F or W. Each record gives: CDR3 length, V gene, D gene, J gene, clone size, CDR3 DNA, CDR3 protein. D genes are given only for firm matches. For some rows the clone size is stated as once, few or many, or as a class when expanded; others skip it.

14	TRBV10-3	NA	TRBJ2-7	NA	TGTGCCATCAGGAGGGGGGCAGGGGACCACGAGCAGTACTTC	CAIRRGAGDHEQYF
17	TRBV11-2	NA	TRBJ1-5	NA	TGTGCCAGCAGCCCGGGGTCCGAGGCCTATAGCAATCAGCCCCAGCATTTT	CASSPGSEAYSNQPQHF
14	TRBV7-9	TRBD2	TRBJ2-7	NA	TGTGCCAGCAGCCCGGGGACTAGCGGGGGCGAGCAGTACTTC	CASSPGTSGGEQYF
14	TRBV7-8	TRBD1	TRBJ2-7	NA	TGTGCCAGCAGCTGGGACAGGGGGCCCTACGAGCAGTACTTC	CASSWDRGPYEQYF
16	TRBV5-1	NA	TRBJ2-3	NA	TGCGCCAGCAGCTTGGCGGGGTTGGGTGGCACAGATACGCAGTATTTT	CASSLAGLGGTDTQYF
14	TRBV6-1	TRBD1	TRBJ1-1	NA	TGTGCCAGCAGTGCGACCAGGGGGCAAACTGAAGCTTTCTTT	CASSATRGQTEAFF
14	TRBV9	NA	TRBJ2-5	NA	TGTGCCAGCAGCGTAGTAAGTCAGGGAGAGACCCAGTACTTC	CASSVVSQGETQYF
16	TRBV11-2	NA	TRBJ1-6	NA	TGTGCCAGCAGCTCGCTGGGGGCAGGGTATAATTCACCCCTCCACTTT	CASSSLGAGYNSPLHF
15	TRBV4-1	NA	TRBJ2-3	NA	TGCGCCAGCAGGCCGGGACCGATATCAGCAGATACGCAGTATTTT	CASRPGPISADTQYF
13	TRBV6-1	NA	TRBJ1-5	few	TGTGCCAGCAGCCTCGACAGGAATCAGCCCCAGCATTTT	CASSLDRNQPQHF
13	TRBV19	NA	TRBJ2-1	NA	TGTGCCAGTAGTACTCAGGGTTACAATGAGCAGTTCTTC	CASSTQGYNEQFF
14	TRBV6-5	TRBD1	TRBJ2-1	NA	TGTGCCAGCACCCGACAGGGAAATTGGAATGAGCAGTTCTTC	CASTRQGNWNEQFF
15	TRBV6-6	NA	TRBJ2-2	NA	TGTGCCAGCAGGCCCCCTCAAGGGAACACCGGGGAGCTGTTTTTT	CASRPPQGNTGELFF
18	TRBV11-3	NA	TRBJ1-2	NA	TGTGCCAGCAGCAAACAACAGACGTCCGCGGACCTGAACTATGGCTACACCTTC	CASSKQQTSADLNYGYTF
13	TRBV19	NA	TRBJ2-7	NA	TGTGCCAGTAGTGGGGGACGGCCCTACGAGCAGTACTTC	CASSGGRPYEQYF
16	TRBV7-6	TRBD2	TRBJ2-2	NA	TGTGCCAGCAGCTCTTCCGGGACTAGCGTCACCGGGGAGCTGTTTTTT	CASSSSGTSVTGELFF
13	TRBV18	NA	TRBJ1-1	NA	TGTGCCAGCTCAGGAGAACCGAAGACTGAAGCTTTCTTT	CASSGEPKTEAFF
17	TRBV19	NA	TRBJ1-6	once	TGTGCCAGCCGGGACGAACGGCGCGCGTCCTATAATTCACCCCTCCACTTT	CASRDERRASYNSPLHF
19	TRBV11-3	NA	TRBJ2-6	NA	TGTGCCAGCAGTTTTCGCCGGGACCGCCGGGGAACTGGGGCCAACGTCCTGACTTTC	CASSFRRDRRGTGANVLTF
16	TRBV5-1	TRBD2	TRBJ2-1	many	TGCGCCAGCAGCTCAGGGACTAGCGGGGGTACTACCCGAGGGTTCTTC	CASSSGTSGGTTRGFF
15	TRBV28	TRBD2	TRBJ2-7	NA	TGTGCCAGCAGTTTTTTAGCGGGGGGGCCTAGGGAGCAGTACTTC	CASSFLAGGPREQYF
15	TRBV18	TRBD1	TRBJ1-2	NA	TGTGCCAGCTCACCGGGACAGGGCCCAAACTATGGCTACACCTTC	CASSPGQGPNYGYTF
15	TRBV6-5	TRBD1	TRBJ1-3	NA	TGTGCCAGCAGTCCGGGGGACAGACCCCCTCTGATTCCGATTTTT	CASSPGDRPPLIPIF
16	TRBV11-2	TRBD1	TRBJ1-4	NA	TGTGCCAGCAGCTTAGACCGGACAGGGAGTAGAGAAAAACTGTTTTTT	CASSLDRTGSREKLFF
15	TRBV11-2	TRBD1	TRBJ2-7	NA	TGTGCCAGCAGCCCCGACGGGACAGCCTCCTACGAGCAGTACTTC	CASSPDGTASYEQYF
16	TRBV6-5	NA	TRBJ2-2	NA	TGTGCCAGCAGTTACTCGCGCAGGGGGGGTACCGGGGAGCTGTTTTTT	CASSYSRRGGTGELFF
14	TRBV7-2	NA	TRBJ1-2	NA	TGTGCCAGCAGCCCTATCGGAGGGGTTAGTGGCTACACCTTC	CASSPIGGVSGYTF
13	TRBV29-1	NA	TRBJ2-7	NA	TGCAGCGTTGGTAGCGGCCGCTCCTACGAGCAGTACTTC	CSVGSGRSYEQYF
15	TRBV5-1	NA	TRBJ1-1	NA	TGCGCCAGCAGCGGTACGGGACTTGCGAACACTGAAGCTTTCTTT	CASSGTGLANTEAFF